What follows are 15 T cell receptor beta chains derived from one specimen sequenced in a study of OX40 agonist ivuxolimab in advanced cancers. Library construction relied on the immunoSEQ multiplex PCR assay. What TCRdb holds here is the immuneACCESS table cut down to in-frame rearrangements. Part of the clones is not present; checked against another copy, under half of the missing clones reflect an unresolved V gene, and the others are unexplained. Across this sample there are about 48,000 clones, with approximately 87% seen only once. Around a tenth of the sample is held by the ten biggest clonotypes. The source was CD4+ or CD8+ T cells sorted from blood, collected in a trial of the OX40 agonist ivuxolimab. The receptors were gathered from an adult with an advanced solid tumor such as melanoma, head and neck, liver or kidney cancer.

The J gene is TRBJ1-6, the V gene TRBV27; 10 nucleotides agree with TRBD1. The CDR3 covers 16 residues. Germline CDR1 is MNHEY and CDR2 is SMNVEV (reference sequence). V shed 5 bases, J shed 2 bases, and the junction held 3 bases outside the gene matches. The CDR3 DNA is TGTGCCAGCAGTGCGGGACAGGGGACCTATAATTCACCCCTCCACTTT. It yields the protein CASSAGQGTYNSPLHF.

The chain joins TRBV4-2 to TRBJ2-1; maybe TRBD2 (5 bases). Germline V gives CDR1 LGHNA, CDR2 YNFKEQ. V was cut by 1 base and J by 4 bases, with 5 bases left in between. The CDR3 totals 13 residues. The CDR3 sequence: CASSQGTYNEQFF. Here the CDR3 DNA reads TGTGCCAGCAGCCAAGGGACTTACAATGAGCAGTTCTTC.

The CDR3 loop reads CASSARQISGANVLTF. As DNA, the CDR3 is TGTGCCAGCAGTGCCCGACAGATCTCTGGGGCCAACGTCCTGACTTTC. V usage is TRBV25-1 and J usage is TRBJ2-6, with a possible D match to TRBD1 (5 bases). The CDR3 totals 16 residues. Germline CDR1 MGHDK, CDR2 SYGVNS. V was pared by 4 bases and J by 0 bases, with 10 bases between.

The chain uses TRBV6-6 and TRBJ1-5; 7 bases align to TRBD1. This CDR3 region has 15 residues. Germline assignment: CDR1 MNHNY and CDR2 SVGAGI (reference sequence). The junction had 8 bases not matched to a gene; V was cut back by 2 bases and J by 7 bases. The CDR3 is CASSYTAEQGQPQHF. The CDR3 nucleotides read TGTGCCAGCAGTTACACGGCAGAACAGGGGCAGCCCCAGCATTTT.

The rearrangement joins TRBV21-1 to TRBJ1-3; TRBD1, as called in the table, went unchecked against the DNA. TRBV21-1 is noted as a pseudogene. This CDR3 has 18 amino acids. The CDR3 DNA sequence: TGTGCCAGCAGCCCAAGGGGGCCGGGGCACTCCTCTGGAAACACCATATATTTT. It encodes CASSPRGPGHSSGNTIYF.

The V and J genes are TRBV4-3 and TRBJ2-2; D gene ambiguous. V gave up 5 bases and J gave up 0 bases, with 7 bases separating them. CDR3 size: 14 residues. Germline V CDR1 and CDR2: LGHNA, YSLEER. CDR3 in DNA: TGCGCCAGCAGCAAAGGGACGAACACCGGGGAGCTGTTTTTT. Its translation: CASSKGTNTGELFF.

The J gene is TRBJ2-1, the V gene TRBV19; TRBD1 is a possible D gene (6 bases). CDR3 length equals 14 residues. Germline V gene sequence: CDR1 LNHDA, CDR2 SQIVND (reference sequence). V dropped 3 bases and J dropped 6 bases, with 12 bases sitting between them. The CDR3 sequence: CASSMYRDGNEQFF. CDR3 in DNA: TGTGCCAGTAGTATGTACAGGGACGGCAATGAGCAGTTCTTC.

By share, this clone counts as medium-sized. This chain connects TRBV9 to TRBJ2-5; D gene unclear. The CDR3 spans 14 residues. The germline CDR1 and CDR2 sequences are SGDLS and YYNGEE. V dropped 0 bases and J dropped 5 bases, with 11 bases sitting between them. CDR3 sequence: CASSVGSNSETQYF. CDR3 nucleotides: TGTGCCAGCAGCGTAGGGAGTAACTCGGAGACCCAGTACTTC. Full variable domain (missing parts from reference TRBV9 and TRBJ2-5): DSGVTQTPKHLITATGQRVTLRCSPRSGDLSVYWYQQSLDQGLQFLIQYYNGEERAKGNILERFSAQQFPDLHSELNLSSLELGDSALYFCASSVGSNSETQYFGPGTRLLVL.

The V gene is TRBV12-5, the J gene TRBJ2-7; D perhaps matches TRBD1 (5 bases). Germline V CDR1 and CDR2: LGHNT, FRNRAP. CDR3 size: 14 residues. The ends were cut back, 3 bases at V and 1 base at J, with 10 bases in the middle. The chain's CDR3 is CASGLSGISYEQYF. In nucleotides, the CDR3 is TGTGCTAGTGGTTTATCAGGGATTTCCTACGAGCAGTACTTC.

This sequence joins TRBV6-6 and TRBJ2-1; 9 bases are a match to TRBD1. V trimming: 6 bases; J trimming: 3 bases; junction bases outside the gene matches: 6. The CDR3 sequence is 15 residues long. Per the germline V gene, CDR1 is MNHNY and CDR2 is SVGAGI (reference sequence). The CDR3 spells CASSSDRGYYNEQFF. The CDR3 coding sequence is TGTGCCAGCAGCTCCGACAGGGGGTACTACAATGAGCAGTTCTTC.

The rearrangement joins TRBV28 to TRBJ2-7; D call uncertain. Germline CDR1 and CDR2: MDHEN and SYDVKM. V was shortened by 6 bases and J by 3 bases, with 6 bases between the two germline ends. The CDR3 loop spans 11 amino acids. The chain's CDR3 is CASSPDYEQYF. CDR3 in DNA: TGTGCCAGCAGCCCGGACTACGAGCAGTACTTC.

The CDR3 here is CASSAGDTPLTVADTQYF. CDR3 DNA sequence: TGTGCCAGCAGCGCTGGGGACACCCCCTTGACTGTGGCAGATACGCAGTATTTT. This chain connects TRBV9 to TRBJ2-3, with a possible D match to TRBD1 (6 bases). Germline CDR1 reads SGDLS; CDR2 reads YYNGEE. V was clipped by 3 bases and J by 4 bases, with 24 bases between them. This CDR3 spans 18 amino acids.

The chain joins TRBV7-6 to TRBJ2-1; no firm D call. The CDR3 runs 13 residues. The V end was cut by 1 base, the J end by 3 bases, with 4 bases between. Germline V lookup: CDR1 SGHVS, CDR2 FNYEAQ. The CDR3 DNA reads TGTGCCAGCAGCTTAGGGAACTACAATGAGCAGTTCTTC. Translated: CASSLGNYNEQFF.

The genes are TRBV5-6 and TRBJ2-1; D call uncertain. V gave up 4 bases and J gave up 0 bases, with 8 bases separating them. This CDR3 comprises 14 residues. Per germline, CDR1 SGHDT and CDR2 YYEEEE. DNA of the CDR3: TGTGCCAGCAGCCTAGGAAGCTCCTACAATGAGCAGTTCTTC. Residues: CASSLGSSYNEQFF.

CDR3 DNA: TGTGCCAGCTGGGACTACGAGCAGTACTTC. Its protein product is CASWDYEQYF. The chain joins TRBV2 to TRBJ2-7; D gene ambiguous. The V end was cut by 8 bases, the J end by 3 bases, with 5 bases between. Germline CDR1 is SNHLY and CDR2 is FYNNEI. This CDR3 contains 10 residues.